One and the same sample provided the 13 T cell receptor beta chains below, sequenced in a study of response to subunit inactivated influenza vaccine. Each CDR3 protein is one row after TCRdb ran MiXCR on the RT-PCR reads. Here the sample spans about 540,000 distinct CDR3 sequences, 14% being singletons. The sequenced sample was PBMCs from blood, obtained approximately 12 days after vaccination. Receptors originate from a man in his fifties or sixties who received an inactivated influenza vaccine.

This chain joins TRBV12-3 or TRBV12-4 and TRBJ2-5; D may match TRBD1 or TRBD2 (6 bases each). V was pared by 1 base and J by 10 bases, with 19 bases between. This CDR3 has 15 amino acids. CDR3 nucleotide sequence: TGTGCCAGCAGTTTAGTGACAGGCGGGGTGGGGGACCAGTACTTC. Protein product: CASSLVTGGVGDQYF.

In its sample, this clonotype was seen a few times. J is TRBJ2-1 and V is TRBV29-1; 8 bases are shared with TRBD1. Germline V lookup: CDR1 SQVTM, CDR2 ANQGSEA. Unmatched junction bases numbered 4, after V lost 7 bases and J lost 5 bases. The CDR3 contains 12 residues. Here the CDR3 DNA reads TGCAGCGGGACAGGGAGAAACAATGAGCAGTTCTTC. It yields the protein CSGTGRNNEQFF.

The chain is built from TRBV5-6 and TRBJ2-5; 9 bases match TRBD2. In germline, CDR1 is SGHDT, CDR2 YYEEEE. The CDR3 covers 17 residues. With V trimmed by 0 bases and J by 5 bases, 11 bases remained unmatched. The CDR3 nucleotides read TGTGCCAGCAGCTTGGCTAGGGGTAGCGGGAGAATGGAGACCCAGTACTTC. It encodes CASSLARGSGRMETQYF. The complete variable domain, with remaining parts taken from reference TRBV5-6 and TRBJ2-5, reads DAGVTQSPTHLIKTRGQQVTLRCSPKSGHDTVSWYQQALGQGPQFIFQYYEEEERQRGNFPDRFSGHQFPNYSSELNVNALLLGDSALYLCASSLARGSGRMETQYFGPGTRLLVL.

J is TRBJ2-4 and V is TRBV20-1; D not resolved. This CDR3 is built from 12 residues. Deletions cut 5 bases from V and 4 bases from J, with 9 bases between. The germline gives CDR1 DFQATT, CDR2 SNEGSKA (reference sequence). The CDR3 spells CSALRLKNIQYF. CDR3 coding DNA: TGCAGTGCTCTGCGACTGAAAAACATTCAGTACTTC.

The chain carries TRBV3-1 and TRBJ2-3; D gene ambiguous. The CDR3 extends over 14 amino acids. Germline-derived CDR1 and CDR2 are LGHDT and YNNKEL (reference sequence). The ends were cut back, 6 bases at V and 2 bases at J, with 12 bases in the middle. CDR3 residues: CASSPVEATDTQYF. CDR3 coding DNA: TGTGCCAGCAGTCCCGTCGAGGCCACAGATACGCAGTATTTT.

The CDR3: CASSGRGLAGGGQYF. The CDR3 nucleotides read TGTGCCAGCAGTGGCCGAGGACTAGCGGGGGGTGGGCAGTATTTT. The chain is built from TRBV6-1 and TRBJ2-3; 14 nucleotides line up with TRBD2. CDR3 length equals 15 residues. The V and J ends lost 4 bases and 11 bases, in that order; junction bases with no gene match: 8. Germline V gene lookup returns CDR1 MNHNS and CDR2 SASEGT.

V usage is TRBV12-3 or TRBV12-4 and J usage is TRBJ2-7; 10 nucleotides match TRBD1. The J segment lost 4 bases and the V segment lost 9 bases, leaving 6 bases of the junction unmatched. CDR3 length: 13 amino acids. CDR3 residues: CASAGTGEYEQYF. Here the CDR3 DNA reads TGTGCCAGTGCCGGGACAGGGGAGTACGAGCAGTACTTC.

This chain uses TRBV12-3 or TRBV12-4 with TRBJ2-4; 7 bases fit TRBD1. This CDR3 spans 16 amino acids. With V trimmed by 5 bases and J by 7 bases, 14 bases remained unmatched. DNA of the CDR3: TGTGCCAGCAGTACCAGAGAGACAGGGTACGGGAACATTCAGTACTTC. It codes for CASSTRETGYGNIQYF.

This rearrangement joins TRBV20-1 to TRBJ2-2; D not resolved. CDR1 DFQATT and CDR2 SNEGSKA come from the germline V gene (reference sequence). The CDR3 sequence is 13 residues long. The V gene lost 0 bases and the J gene lost 4 bases, with 6 bases spanning the gap. Here the CDR3 DNA reads TGCAGTGCTAGAGAGCTGGGCACCGGGGAGCTGTTTTTT. Translation: CSARELGTGELFF.

This clonotype has more than one count but fewer than ten. The chain has TRBV25-1 and TRBJ2-3, with TRBD2 identical over 10 bases. With 3 bases clipped from V and 0 bases from J, the junction kept 3 bases outside the gene matches. Germline values: CDR1 MGHDK, CDR2 SYGVNS. The CDR3 has 16 amino acids. The DNA for the CDR3 is TGTGCCAGCAGTGATTCGACTAGCGGGAGCACAGATACGCAGTATTTT. It encodes CASSDSTSGSTDTQYF.

This clonotype was found many times. The chain joins TRBV7-2 to TRBJ2-7; TRBD2 agrees at 7 bases. Per the germline V gene, CDR1 is SGHTA and CDR2 is FQGNSA. CDR3 length: 14 residues. Trimming took 1 base from V and 2 from J; bases not matched to a gene: 2. The CDR3 loop is CASSLVGGPYEQYF. The CDR3 DNA reads TGTGCCAGCAGCTTAGTGGGAGGGCCCTACGAGCAGTACTTC. The variable domain in full, with the rest retrieved from reference TRBV7-2 and TRBJ2-7, is GAGVSQSPSNKVTEKGKDVELRCDPISGHTALYWYRQSLGQGLEFLIYFQGNSAPDKSGLPSDRFSAERTGGSVSTLTIQRTQQEDSAVYLCASSLVGGPYEQYFGPGTRLTVT.

This clonotype was detected ten times or more. The CDR3 loop reads CASSELGMGETQYF. Here the CDR3 DNA reads TGTGCCAGCAGTGAACTAGGGATGGGAGAGACCCAGTACTTC. The chain employs TRBV12-3 or TRBV12-4 and TRBJ2-5; D may be TRBD2 (5 bases). The CDR3 is 14 amino acids. The V and J ends lost 5 bases and 4 bases respectively, with 14 bases between them.

This chain joins TRBV20-1 and TRBJ2-7; 12 nucleotides match TRBD2. Germline values: CDR1 DFQATT, CDR2 SNEGSKA (reference sequence). V dropped 5 bases and J dropped 2; count of bases not matched to a gene: 4. CDR3 length equals 14 residues. CDR3 in DNA: TGCAGTGCTTGGAGACTAGCGGGAGCCTACGAGCAGTACTTC. The encoded protein is CSAWRLAGAYEQYF.